The clone carrying this TCR beta chain was observed a single time. The germline V gene encodes CDR1 SGHRS and CDR2 YFSETQ. The CDR3 consists of 15 residues. V was cut by 4 bases and J by 0 bases, with 12 bases left in between. The entry originates in a study of T cell responses to AZD1222 COVID-19 vaccine. Libraries were prepared by immunoSEQ multiplex PCR; TCRdb keeps only in-frame clonotypes and omits some of them. Of roughly 60,000 clones listed, around 80% are singletons. The rearrangement uses TRBV5-1 and TRBJ2-3, with D possibly TRBD2 on 6 matching bases. This clonotype was obtained from an adult who received the AZD1222 COVID-19 vaccine. The sequences come from peripheral blood, collected 28 days after the second AZD1222 dose. In DNA, the CDR3 is TGCGCCAGCAGCCCGGGAGCCCTCAGCACAGATACGCAGTATTTT. The encoded protein is CASSPGALSTDTQYF.